This is a list of T cell receptor beta chains from one sample in a study of regulatory T cells in long-lasting Graves disease. Using its own MiXCR run on the multiplex PCR reads, TCRdb lists one record per CDR3 protein. The repertoire holds about 450,000 distinct CDR3 sequences, with 12% to 15% as singletons. The data also belong to a second study, concerning T cells in Graves' hyperthyroidism and ophthalmopathy.

Sample: peripheral blood mononuclear cells (PBMCs), taken at new diagnosis, from a patient treated with antithyroid drugs. These receptors came from a woman aged 45-60 years with Graves disease. CDR3s include the opening cysteine and the closing phenylalanine or tryptophan. The D gene is left open where the match is weak. Clone size is stated in some rows and not others, as once, few, many or a class when expanded.

CDR3 length,J gene,V gene,clone size,D gene,CDR3 protein,CDR3 DNA
16,TRBJ2-7,TRBV10-2,many,.,CASSESADRIIYEQYF,TGCGCCAGCAGTGAGTCAGCGGACAGAATAATCTACGAGCAGTACTTC
12,TRBJ2-1,TRBV6-1,few,.,CASSPDNNEQFF,TGTGCCAGCAGCCCGGATAACAATGAGCAGTTCTTC
17,TRBJ1-1,TRBV9,few,.,CASSAPVEGVDFAEAFF,TGTGCCAGCAGCGCACCCGTCGAGGGGGTTGATTTCGCTGAAGCTTTCTTT
12,TRBJ1-2,TRBV20-1,.,.,CSARGAIYGYTF,TGCAGTGCTAGGGGGGCCATCTATGGCTACACCTTC
17,TRBJ1-1,TRBV9,many,TRBD1,CASSAPVGRTGDTEAFF,TGTGCCAGCAGCGCGCCAGTCGGTCGGACAGGGGACACTGAAGCTTTCTTT
15,TRBJ2-7,TRBV11-2,few,.,CASSLEGGPSYEQYF,TGTGCCAGCAGCTTAGAAGGCGGGCCCTCCTACGAGCAGTACTTC
16,TRBJ1-4,TRBV7-9,.,TRBD1,CASSYSRDRVWEKLFF,TGTGCCAGCAGCTACTCACGGGACAGGGTTTGGGAAAAACTGTTTTTT
18,TRBJ2-1,TRBV7-9,few,TRBD2,CASSVGRTTGLADNEQFF,TGTGCCAGCAGCGTAGGTAGGACAACGGGACTAGCGGACAATGAGCAGTTCTTC
12,TRBJ1-1,TRBV6-5,few,.,CASSYSEGRAFF,TGTGCCAGCAGTTACTCGGAGGGTCGAGCTTTCTTT
14,TRBJ2-2,TRBV12-3/TRBV12-4,many,.,CASVPGVGTGELFF,TGTGCCAGCGTTCCAGGGGTGGGCACCGGGGAGCTGTTTTTT
15,TRBJ2-5,TRBV29-1,.,TRBD2,CSAYTSGRAVETQYF,TGCAGCGCGTATACTAGCGGGAGGGCCGTAGAGACCCAGTACTTC
14,TRBJ1-1,TRBV28,many,.,CASSLASVVAEAFF,TGTGCCAGCAGTTTAGCGTCGGTGGTCGCTGAAGCTTTCTTT
14,TRBJ1-6,TRBV12-3/TRBV12-4,.,.,CASSWGLQGSPLHF,TGTGCCAGCAGTTGGGGTCTCCAGGGCTCACCCCTCCACTTT
14,TRBJ2-2,TRBV7-6,.,.,CVSSLGENTGELFF,TGTGTCAGCAGCTTGGGAGAGAACACCGGGGAGCTGTTTTTT
14,TRBJ2-5,TRBV2,few,TRBD2,CASSEGSGGETQYF,TGTGCCAGCAGTGAAGGTAGCGGGGGAGAGACCCAGTACTTC
15,TRBJ2-7,TRBV18,many,TRBD1,CASSPSGTGTYEQYF,TGTGCCAGCTCACCCTCCGGGACAGGGACCTACGAGCAGTACTTC
21,TRBJ2-1,TRBV5-1,many,TRBD2,CASSLPHETSGRVRMRNEQFF,TGCGCCAGCAGCTTACCCCATGAGACTAGCGGGAGAGTCCGTATGAGGAATGAGCAGTTCTTC
14,TRBJ2-5,TRBV19,.,.,CASSWAGPGETQYF,TGTGCCAGTAGTTGGGCAGGGCCAGGGGAGACCCAGTACTTC
13,TRBJ1-1,TRBV5-1,.,TRBD1,CASTTGMGTEAFF,TGCGCCAGTACGACAGGGATGGGGACTGAAGCTTTCTTT
16,TRBJ1-4,TRBV25-1,.,.,CASSEGGTSTNEKLFF,TGTGCCAGCAGTGAGGGAGGGACGAGTACTAATGAAAAACTGTTTTTT
15,TRBJ2-7,TRBV19,.,.,CASSGSRRGGNEQYF,TGTGCCAGTAGTGGGTCGAGACGGGGTGGTAACGAGCAGTACTTC
15,TRBJ2-7,TRBV9,few,TRBD2,CASSADPSGRNEQYF,TGTGCCAGCAGCGCGGACCCTAGCGGGAGGAACGAGCAGTACTTC
13,TRBJ1-1,TRBV2,many,.,CASNGGQNTEAFF,TGTGCCAGCAATGGGGGACAGAACACTGAAGCTTTCTTT
12,TRBJ2-1,TRBV20-1,many,TRBD2,CSAPGLIGEQFF,TGCAGTGCTCCGGGACTAATTGGTGAGCAGTTCTTC
17,TRBJ1-2,TRBV10-2,.,TRBD1,CASSESLGGRGNYGYTF,TGCGCCAGCAGTGAGTCGTTAGGGGGCCGAGGGAACTATGGCTACACCTTC
16,TRBJ2-1,TRBV7-2,many,.,CASSLAGGAGHNEQFF,TGTGCCAGCAGCTTAGCGGGCGGGGCTGGACACAATGAGCAGTTCTTC
16,TRBJ2-2,TRBV3-1,.,TRBD2,CASSPHVAGVTGELFF,TGTGCCAGCAGCCCGCATGTGGCGGGAGTAACCGGGGAGCTGTTTTTT